The following is a T cell receptor beta chain sequence with its context. Its specificity is not known. The sample belongs to a study of identifying expanded T cells in peripheral blood. General study results and limits: Over about two and four weeks, about 15 and 19 clones changed, versus 1.2 between replicates. Clone count variance between roughly 2-week samples rose with total template count.

V lost 4 bases and J lost 8; bases outside the gene matches: 3. There are 13 residues in the CDR3. CDR1 and CDR2 from the germline V gene are LNHDA and SQIVND (reference sequence). Sequenced by immunoSEQ multiplex PCR; TCRdb stores in-frame clones only, minus some. The sample holds under 130,000 clones, 75% to 90% seen once. The chain combines TRBV19 with TRBJ1-3; 9 nucleotides agree with TRBD1. The source of this sequence is a person aged 18-69 years in good health. Sequenced: blood. The CDR3 DNA follows: TGTGCCAGTAGTACCCGACAGGGGGACACCATATATTTT. It is translated as CASSTRQGDTIYF. Drawing the rest from reference TRBV19 and TRBJ1-3, the complete variable domain is DGGITQSPKYLFRKEGQNVTLSCEQNLNHDAMYWYRQDPGQGLRLIYYSQIVNDFQKGDIAEGYSVSREKKESFPLTVTSAQKNPTAFYLCASSTRQGDTIYFGEGSWLTVV.